This T cell receptor (beta chain) was obtained from a study of OX40 agonist ivuxolimab in advanced cancers. As for the study in general: Three patients, one with hepatocellular carcinoma and two with cutaneous melanoma, responded partially.

Assay used: immunoSEQ multiplex PCR; TCRdb lists only in-frame clones, some missing. The sample carries tens of thousands of clones, around 83% recorded once. Germline CDR1 reads MNHEY; CDR2 reads SMNVEV (reference sequence). This CDR3 has 12 amino acids. Trimming left V 10 bases short and J 6 bases short, with 16 bases between. This material consisted of CD4+ or CD8+ T cells sorted from blood, taken in a trial of the OX40 agonist ivuxolimab. This clonotype was sampled from an adult with an advanced solid tumor such as melanoma, head and neck, liver or kidney cancer. The V and J genes are TRBV27 and TRBJ2-7; D remains ambiguous. The CDR3 DNA follows: TGTGCCATGCGCCCGGGCCTCGTCGAGCAGTACTTC. Translation gives CAMRPGLVEQYF.